This T cell receptor (beta chain) originates from a study of cytomegalovirus exposure and HLA in healthy donors. Study-wide results and limits: A later analysis found common viral pathogens apparently linked to several of the most significant clusters. Accurate predictions that matched the HLA-A and HLA-B alleles of most subjects were reportedly made from TCR beta sequences. Data from an earlier analysis indicated that most TCR beta V segments were productive either about 90% or about 30% of the time.

PCR amplification relied on 60 Vbeta primers (plus 13 Jbeta primers). Generated by immunoSEQ multiplex PCR, the TCRdb table keeps only in-frame clones and is missing some. The sample holds approximately 130,000 clones; approximately 80% are singletons and the top ten take around 1.2%. The donors (healthy individuals) were bone marrow donors. In the case of this clone: Its antigen is unidentified.

V was cut by 5 bases and J by 7 bases, with 15 bases left in between. In germline, CDR1 is KGHSH, CDR2 LQKENI. The CDR3 spans 13 residues. The chain combines TRBV18 with TRBJ2-7; perhaps TRBD1 as D (6 bases). The source is a girl aged 2 to 10 in good health and CMV-seronegative. The sample taken for sequencing was PBMCs. The CDR3 nucleotides read TGTGCCAGCTCAACAGGGTTGCTGAGGGAGCAGTACTTC. This sequence encodes CASSTGLLREQYF.